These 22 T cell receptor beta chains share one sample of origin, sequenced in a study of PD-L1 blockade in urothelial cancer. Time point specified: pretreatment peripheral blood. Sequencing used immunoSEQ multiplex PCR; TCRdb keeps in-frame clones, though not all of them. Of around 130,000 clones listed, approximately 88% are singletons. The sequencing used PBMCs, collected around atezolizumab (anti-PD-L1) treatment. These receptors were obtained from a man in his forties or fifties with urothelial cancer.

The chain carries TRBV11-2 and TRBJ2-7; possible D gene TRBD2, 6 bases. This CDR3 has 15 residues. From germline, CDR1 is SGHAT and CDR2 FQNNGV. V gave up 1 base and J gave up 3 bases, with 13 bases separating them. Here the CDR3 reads CASSLGDSTLYEQYF. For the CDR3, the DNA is TGTGCCAGCAGCTTAGGGGACTCGACCCTCTACGAGCAGTACTTC.

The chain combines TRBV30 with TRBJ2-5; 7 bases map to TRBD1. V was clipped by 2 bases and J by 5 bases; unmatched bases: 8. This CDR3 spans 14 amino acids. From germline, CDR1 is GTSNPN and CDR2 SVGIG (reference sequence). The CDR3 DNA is TGTGCCTGGAGTTTAGGGGGCTCCTGGGAGACCCAGTACTTC. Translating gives CAWSLGGSWETQYF.

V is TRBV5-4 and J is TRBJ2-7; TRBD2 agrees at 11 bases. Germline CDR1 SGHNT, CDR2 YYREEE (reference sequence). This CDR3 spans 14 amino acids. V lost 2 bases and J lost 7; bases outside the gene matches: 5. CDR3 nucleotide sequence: TGTGCCAGCAGCTTTACTAGCGGGAGCCGAGAGCAGTACTTC. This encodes CASSFTSGSREQYF.

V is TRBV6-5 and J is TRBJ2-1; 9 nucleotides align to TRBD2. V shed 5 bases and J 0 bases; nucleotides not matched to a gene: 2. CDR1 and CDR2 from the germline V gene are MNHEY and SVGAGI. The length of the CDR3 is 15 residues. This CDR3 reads CASSGSGSSYNEQFF. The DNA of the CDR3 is TGTGCCAGCAGTGGTAGCGGGAGCTCCTACAATGAGCAGTTCTTC.

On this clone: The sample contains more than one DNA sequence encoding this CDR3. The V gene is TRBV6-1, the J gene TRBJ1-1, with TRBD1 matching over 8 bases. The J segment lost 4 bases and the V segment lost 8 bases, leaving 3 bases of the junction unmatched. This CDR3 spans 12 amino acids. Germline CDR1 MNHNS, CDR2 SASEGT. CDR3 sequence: CASSTGGTEAFF. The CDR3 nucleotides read TGTGCCAGCTCCACAGGGGGCACTGAAGCTTTCTTT.

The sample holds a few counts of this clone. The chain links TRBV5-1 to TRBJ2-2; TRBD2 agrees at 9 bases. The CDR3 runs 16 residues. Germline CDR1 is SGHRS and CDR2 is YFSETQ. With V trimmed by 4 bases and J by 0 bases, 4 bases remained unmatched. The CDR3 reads CASSKVAGANTGELFF. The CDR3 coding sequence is TGCGCCAGCAGCAAGGTAGCGGGGGCGAACACCGGGGAGCTGTTTTTT.

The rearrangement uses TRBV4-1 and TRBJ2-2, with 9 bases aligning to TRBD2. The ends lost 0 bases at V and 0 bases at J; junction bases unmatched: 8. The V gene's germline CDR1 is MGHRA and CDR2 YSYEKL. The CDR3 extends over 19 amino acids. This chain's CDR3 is CASSQDPAGGTTNTGELFF. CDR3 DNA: TGCGCCAGCAGCCAAGACCCGGCGGGAGGGACAACGAACACCGGGGAGCTGTTTTTT.

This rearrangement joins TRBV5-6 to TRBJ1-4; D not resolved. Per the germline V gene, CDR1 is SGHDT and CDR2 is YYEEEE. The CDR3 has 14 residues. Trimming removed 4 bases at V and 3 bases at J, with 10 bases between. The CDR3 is CASSPRGANEKLFF. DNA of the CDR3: TGTGCCAGCAGCCCGCGGGGAGCTAATGAAAAACTGTTTTTT.

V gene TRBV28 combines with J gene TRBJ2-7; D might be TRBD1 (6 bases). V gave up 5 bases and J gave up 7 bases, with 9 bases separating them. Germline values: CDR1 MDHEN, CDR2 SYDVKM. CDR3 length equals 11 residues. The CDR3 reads CASSDRGEQYF. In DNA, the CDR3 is TGTGCCAGCAGTGATAGGGGGGAGCAGTACTTC. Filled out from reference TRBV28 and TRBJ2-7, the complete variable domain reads DVKVTQSSRYLVKRTGEKVFLECVQDMDHENMFWYRQDPGLGLRLIYFSYDVKMKEKGDIPEGYSVSREKKERFSLILESASTNQTSMYLCASSDRGEQYFGPGTRLTVT.

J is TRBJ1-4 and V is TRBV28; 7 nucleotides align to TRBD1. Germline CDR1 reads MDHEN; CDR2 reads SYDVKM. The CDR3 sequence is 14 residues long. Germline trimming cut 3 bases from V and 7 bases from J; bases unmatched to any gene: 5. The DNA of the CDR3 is TGTGCCAGCAGTTTCGGCAGGGGGGTTGAAAAACTGTTTTTT. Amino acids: CASSFGRGVEKLFF.

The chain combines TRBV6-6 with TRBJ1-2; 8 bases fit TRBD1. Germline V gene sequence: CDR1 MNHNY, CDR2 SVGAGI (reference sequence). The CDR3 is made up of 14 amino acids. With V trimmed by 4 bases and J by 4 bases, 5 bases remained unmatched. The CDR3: CASSSTGTGYGYTF. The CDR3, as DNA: TGTGCCAGCAGTTCTACCGGGACAGGCTATGGCTACACCTTC.

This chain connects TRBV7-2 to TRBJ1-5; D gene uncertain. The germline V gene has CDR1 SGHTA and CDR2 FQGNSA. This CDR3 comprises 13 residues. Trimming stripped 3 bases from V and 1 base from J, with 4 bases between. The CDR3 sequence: CASSFPSNQPQHF. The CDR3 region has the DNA TGTGCCAGCAGCTTCCCGAGCAATCAGCCCCAGCATTTT. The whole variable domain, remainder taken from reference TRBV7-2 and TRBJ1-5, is GAGVSQSPSNKVTEKGKDVELRCDPISGHTALYWYRQSLGQGLEFLIYFQGNSAPDKSGLPSDRFSAERTGGSVSTLTIQRTQQEDSAVYLCASSFPSNQPQHFGDGTRLSIL.

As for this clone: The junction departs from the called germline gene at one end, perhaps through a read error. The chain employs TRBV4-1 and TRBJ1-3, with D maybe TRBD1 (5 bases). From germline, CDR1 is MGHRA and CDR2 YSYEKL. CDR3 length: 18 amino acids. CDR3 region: CASGQGWQGTHSGNTIYF. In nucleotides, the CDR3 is TGCGCCAGCGGCCAAGGGTGGCAGGGTACCCACTCTGGAAACACCATATATTTT.

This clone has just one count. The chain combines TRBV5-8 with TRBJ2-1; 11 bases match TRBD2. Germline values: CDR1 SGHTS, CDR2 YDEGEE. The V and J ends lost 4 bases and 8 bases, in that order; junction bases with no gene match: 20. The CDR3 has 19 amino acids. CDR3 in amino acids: CASSVEGDSGRADGDEQFF. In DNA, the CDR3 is TGTGCCAGCAGCGTGGAGGGGGATAGCGGGAGGGCCGATGGCGATGAGCAGTTCTTC.

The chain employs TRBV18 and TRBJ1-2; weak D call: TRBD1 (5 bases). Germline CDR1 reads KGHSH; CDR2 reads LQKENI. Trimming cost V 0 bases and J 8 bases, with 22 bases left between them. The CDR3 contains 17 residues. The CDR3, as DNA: TGTGCCAGCTCACCACCGGGTGATATCGGCAGGGTAAAAGGCTACACCTTC. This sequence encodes CASSPPGDIGRVKGYTF.

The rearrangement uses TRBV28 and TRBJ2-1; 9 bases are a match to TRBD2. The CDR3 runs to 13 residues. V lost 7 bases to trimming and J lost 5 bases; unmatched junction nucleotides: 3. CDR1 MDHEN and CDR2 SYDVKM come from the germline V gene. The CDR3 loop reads CASTASGNNEQFF. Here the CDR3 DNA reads TGTGCCAGCACCGCTAGCGGGAACAATGAGCAGTTCTTC.

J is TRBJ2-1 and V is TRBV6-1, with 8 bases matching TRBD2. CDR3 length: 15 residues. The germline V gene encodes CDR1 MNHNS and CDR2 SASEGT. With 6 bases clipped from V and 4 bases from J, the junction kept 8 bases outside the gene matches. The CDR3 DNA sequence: TGTGCCAGCAGCCTAACTAGCGGAATATACAATGAGCAGTTCTTC. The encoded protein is CASSLTSGIYNEQFF.

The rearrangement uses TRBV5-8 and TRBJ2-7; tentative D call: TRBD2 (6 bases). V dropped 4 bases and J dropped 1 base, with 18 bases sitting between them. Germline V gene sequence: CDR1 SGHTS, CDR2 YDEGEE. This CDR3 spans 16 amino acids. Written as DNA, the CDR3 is TGTGCCAGCAGCCGGCCTGTGTGGGAGGAATCCTACGAGCAGTACTTC. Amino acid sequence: CASSRPVWEESYEQYF.

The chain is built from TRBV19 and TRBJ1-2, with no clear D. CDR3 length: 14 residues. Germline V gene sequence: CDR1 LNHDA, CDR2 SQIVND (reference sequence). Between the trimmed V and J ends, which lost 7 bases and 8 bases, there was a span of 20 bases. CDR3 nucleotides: TGTGCCAGTACGGTCCTGTCATCGGGAAAGGGCTACACCTTC. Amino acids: CASTVLSSGKGYTF.

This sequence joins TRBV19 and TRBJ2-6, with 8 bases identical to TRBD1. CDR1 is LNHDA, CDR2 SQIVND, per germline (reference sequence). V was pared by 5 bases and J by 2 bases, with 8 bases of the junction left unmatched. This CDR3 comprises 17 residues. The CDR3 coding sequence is TGTGCCAGTAGTTCGACAGGGGTACTTACTGGGGCCAACGTCCTGACTTTC. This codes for CASSSTGVLTGANVLTF. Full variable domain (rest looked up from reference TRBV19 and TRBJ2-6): DGGITQSPKYLFRKEGQNVTLSCEQNLNHDAMYWYRQDPGQGLRLIYYSQIVNDFQKGDIAEGYSVSREKKESFPLTVTSAQKNPTAFYLCASSSTGVLTGANVLTFGAGSRLTVL.

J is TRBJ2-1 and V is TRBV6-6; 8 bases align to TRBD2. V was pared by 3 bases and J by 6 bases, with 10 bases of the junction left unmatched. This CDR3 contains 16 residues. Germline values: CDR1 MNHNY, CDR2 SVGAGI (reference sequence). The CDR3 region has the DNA TGTGCCAGCAGTTATCACAGCGGGAGAGGGACCAATGAGCAGTTCTTC. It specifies CASSYHSGRGTNEQFF.

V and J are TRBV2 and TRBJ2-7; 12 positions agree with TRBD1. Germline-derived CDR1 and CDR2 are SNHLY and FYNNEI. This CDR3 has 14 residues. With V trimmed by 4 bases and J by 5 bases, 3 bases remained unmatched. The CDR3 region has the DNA TGTGCCAGCAGTGCGGGACAGGGGGCCCACGAGCAGTACTTC. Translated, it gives CASSAGQGAHEQYF.